This T cell receptor beta chain was found in a study of T cell responses to AZD1222 COVID-19 vaccine. Concerning this clone: What it binds is unknown. This may come from a read error, since a much larger clone is one base off.

Study findings and constraints: Unmutated regions of variants are reportedly targeted by nearly half of spike-specific TCRs. Repertoires were collected only later (after the peak T cell response had occurred).

CDR3 length: 11 amino acids. CDR1 is SEHNR, CDR2 FQNEAQ, per germline (reference sequence). V lost 3 bases and J lost 6, with 4 bases in between. Sequencing was performed with immunoSEQ multiplex PCR; in TCRdb, only in-frame clones are kept and a portion is missing. The table lists around 100,000 clones, more than 75% of them singletons, with approximately 3% in the top ten. Here the sequenced sample was peripheral blood, taken on day 0 of AZD1222 vaccination. The chain links TRBV7-9 to TRBJ2-3, with unresolved D. The source is an adult in good health. CDR3 in DNA: TGTGCCAGCAGCTTCACGGATACGCAGTATTTT. Protein product: CASSFTDTQYF.